The 15 T cell receptor beta chains below were found in one sample sequenced in a study of cytomegalovirus exposure and HLA in healthy donors. The study ran its PCR with 60 Vbeta and 13 Jbeta primers. The assay was immunoSEQ multiplex PCR, and TCRdb's table has in-frame clones only and misses some. The data show more than 100,000 clones, around 77% seen once. The sample was PBMCs. These receptors originate from a man in his fifties in good health and CMV-seropositive.

The chain links TRBV10-3 to TRBJ2-1; 8 nucleotides match TRBD1. There are 14 residues in the CDR3. Germline lookup yields CDR1 ENHRY and CDR2 SYGVKD. The V gene end was trimmed by 2 bases and the J gene end by 3 bases; junction bases not matched to a gene: 0. As DNA, the CDR3 is TGTGCCATCAGTGAGGACAGGGGCTACAATGAGCAGTTCTTC. Its protein is CAISEDRGYNEQFF.

The V gene is TRBV4-2, the J gene TRBJ2-2, with 9 positions matching TRBD1. The V segment lost 0 bases and the J segment 2 bases; nucleotides outside the gene matches: 4. Germline CDR1 reads LGHNA; CDR2 reads YNFKEQ. The CDR3 is 17 residues long. The CDR3 nucleotides are TGTGCCAGCAGCCAAGAACCGGGACAGGGAAACACCGGGGAGCTGTTTTTT. Residues: CASSQEPGQGNTGELFF.

This chain uses TRBV14 with TRBJ2-7, with 9 bases identical to TRBD1. Germline CDR1 reads SGHDN; CDR2 reads FVKESK. J lost 3 bases, V lost 1 base, and 4 bases had no gene match. CDR3 length: 15 residues. In DNA, the CDR3 is TGTGCCAGCAGCCAAGTTGGGACAGGGCTCTACGAGCAGTACTTC. Protein: CASSQVGTGLYEQYF.

The CDR3 sequence is CASTLSTEAFF. CDR3 DNA: TGTGCCAGCACCTTATCCACTGAAGCTTTCTTT. The rearrangement joins TRBV28 to TRBJ1-1; D gene ambiguous. CDR1 and CDR2 from the germline V gene are MDHEN and SYDVKM. The V gene lost 7 bases and the J gene lost 4 bases, with 7 bases spanning the gap. The CDR3 spans 11 residues.

This rearrangement joins TRBV27 to TRBJ1-2; 7 bases align to TRBD1. CDR1 is MNHEY, CDR2 SMNVEV, per germline (reference sequence). J lost 4 bases, V lost 5 bases, and 4 bases had no gene match. The CDR3 contains 13 residues. The CDR3 is CASSETGSYGYTF. The CDR3 bases are TGTGCCAGCAGTGAGACAGGGAGCTATGGCTACACCTTC.

The rearrangement links TRBV28 to TRBJ1-2, with no clear D. The germline V gene has CDR1 MDHEN and CDR2 SYDVKM. Trimming removed 7 bases at V and 4 bases at J, with 19 bases between. The CDR3 sequence is 15 residues long. The CDR3 protein is CASTDGLVTSYGYTF. In DNA, the CDR3 is TGTGCCAGCACGGACGGACTGGTGACCTCCTATGGCTACACCTTC.

This clone was observed a single time. J is TRBJ2-1 and V is TRBV6-5; 7 bases map to TRBD2. The CDR3 runs to 14 residues. Per the germline V gene, CDR1 is MNHEY and CDR2 is SVGAGI. Trimming at V came to 3 bases and at J to 4 bases, leaving 3 bases not matched to a gene. The CDR3 coding sequence is TGTGCCAGCAGTTATGACGGGAGGTACAATGAGCAGTTCTTC. Translating gives CASSYDGRYNEQFF.

This chain links TRBV11-2 with TRBJ2-3, with a tentative D call TRBD1 (6 bases). The V end was cut by 0 bases, the J end by 0 bases, with 7 bases between. This CDR3 spans 15 amino acids. In germline, CDR1 is SGHAT, CDR2 FQNNGV. The CDR3 region is CASSLDQGSTDTQYF. CDR3 DNA sequence: TGTGCCAGCAGCTTAGATCAGGGGAGCACAGATACGCAGTATTTT.

The rearrangement joins TRBV9 to TRBJ2-7; weak D call: TRBD1 (6 bases). Germline CDR1 is SGDLS and CDR2 is YYNGEE. Trimming cost V 2 bases and J 2 bases, with 11 bases left between them. This CDR3 has 14 amino acids. CDR3: CASSVEQGTYEQYF. CDR3 coding DNA: TGTGCCAGCAGCGTCGAACAGGGCACCTACGAGCAGTACTTC.

In regard to this clone: The same CDR3 arises from other DNA sequences in this sample as well. The rearrangement joins TRBV5-4 to TRBJ2-3; D gene uncertain. Trimming left V 1 base short and J 5 bases short, with 5 bases between. The CDR3 consists of 12 residues. Germline values: CDR1 SGHNT, CDR2 YYREEE (reference sequence). The CDR3 nucleotides are TGTGCCAGCAGCTTGTCCGGAGATACGCAGTATTTT. Encoded protein: CASSLSGDTQYF.

The V gene is TRBV5-1, the J gene TRBJ2-2; 8 bases agree with TRBD1. CDR3 size: 16 residues. Germline CDR1 SGHRS, CDR2 YFSETQ. With 1 base clipped from V and 4 bases from J, the junction kept 6 bases outside the gene matches. The CDR3 DNA follows: TGCGCCAGCAGCTTGATGGGACAGGCCTCCACCGGGGAGCTGTTTTTT. This sequence encodes CASSLMGQASTGELFF.

This clone has more than one count but fewer than ten. The J gene is TRBJ1-2, the V gene TRBV5-4, with a tentative D call TRBD1 (5 bases). Germline V gives CDR1 SGHNT, CDR2 YYREEE (reference sequence). This CDR3 has 15 amino acids. V was shortened by 4 bases and J by 0 bases, with 13 bases between the two germline ends. CDR3 sequence reads: CASSQTPTANYGYTF. The CDR3 region has the DNA TGTGCCAGCAGCCAAACTCCGACAGCTAACTATGGCTACACCTTC. Using reference TRBV5-4 and TRBJ1-2 for the parts outside the CDR3, the full variable domain is ETGVTQSPTHLIKTRGQQVTLRCSSQSGHNTVSWYQQALGQGPQFIFQYYREEENGRGNFPPRFSGLQFPNYSSELNVNALELDDSALYLCASSQTPTANYGYTFGSGTRLTVV.

The rearrangement links TRBV15 to TRBJ2-3, with D possibly being TRBD2 (5 bases). Looked up from germline, CDR1 is LNHNV and CDR2 is YYDKDF (reference sequence). Trimming took off 0 bases at V and 1 base at J, with 14 bases between the two ends. CDR3 length equals 17 residues. As DNA, the CDR3 is TGTGCCACCAGCAGAGAGAGGGATATAAGGGGCACAGATACGCAGTATTTT. It specifies CATSRERDIRGTDTQYF.

The rearrangement uses TRBV7-8 and TRBJ1-6; D gene unclear. V was pared by 5 bases and J by 9 bases, with 17 bases between. Germline loops: CDR1 SGHVS, CDR2 FQNEAQ. The CDR3 contains 15 residues. The CDR3, as DNA: TGTGCCAGCAGCCCATGGCCGGGTGTTAGTTCACCCCTCCACTTT. Protein: CASSPWPGVSSPLHF. Full variable domain (remainder filled in from reference TRBV7-8 and TRBJ1-6): GAGVSQSPRYKVAKRGQDVALRCDPISGHVSLFWYQQALGQGPEFLTYFQNEAQLDKSGLPSDRFFAERPEGSVSTLKIQRTQQEDSAVYLCASSPWPGVSSPLHFGNGTRLTVT.

The V call is TRBV6-1, the J call TRBJ1-4, with D hard to call. The CDR3 extends over 14 amino acids. The ends were cut back, 3 bases at V and 3 bases at J, with 8 bases in the middle. CDR1 and CDR2 (germline): MNHNS, SASEGT. The CDR3 region is CASSEGRPNEKLFF. CDR3 DNA sequence: TGTGCCAGCAGTGAGGGCAGGCCTAATGAAAAACTGTTTTTT.